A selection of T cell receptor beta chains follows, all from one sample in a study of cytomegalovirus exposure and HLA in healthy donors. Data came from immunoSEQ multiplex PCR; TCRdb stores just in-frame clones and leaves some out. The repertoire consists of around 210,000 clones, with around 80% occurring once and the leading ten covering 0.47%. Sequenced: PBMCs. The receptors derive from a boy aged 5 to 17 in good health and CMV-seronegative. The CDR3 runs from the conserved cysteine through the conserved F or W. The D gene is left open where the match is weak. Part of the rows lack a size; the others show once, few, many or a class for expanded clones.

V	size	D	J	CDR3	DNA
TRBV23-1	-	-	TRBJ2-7	CASSQSCRKDILKRALYEQYF	TGCGCCAGCAGTCAATCATGTAGGAAAGATATCCTAAAGCGCGCCCTCTACGAGCAGTACTTC
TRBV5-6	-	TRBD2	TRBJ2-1	CASSSGREGYNEQFF	TGTGCCAGCAGCTCTGGGCGGGAGGGCTACAATGAGCAGTTCTTC
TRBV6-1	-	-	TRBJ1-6	CASSEEASNSPLHF	TGTGCCAGCAGTGAAGAAGCGTCTAATTCACCCCTCCACTTT
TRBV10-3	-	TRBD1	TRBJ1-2	CATNPGTGNGYTF	TGTGCCACCAACCCCGGGACAGGGAACGGCTACACCTTC
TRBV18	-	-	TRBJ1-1	CASSLNLNTEAFF	TGTGCCAGCTCACTTAACCTAAACACTGAAGCTTTCTTT
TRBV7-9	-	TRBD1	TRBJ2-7	CASSQGQMNYEQYF	TGTGCCAGCAGCCAGGGACAGATGAACTACGAGCAGTACTTC
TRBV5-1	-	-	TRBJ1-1	CASSLEAAGNGEAFF	TGCGCCAGCAGCTTGGAGGCCGCAGGGAACGGTGAAGCTTTCTTT
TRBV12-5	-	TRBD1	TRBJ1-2	CASGLVRGWGTEKYTF	TGTGCTAGTGGTTTGGTGAGGGGATGGGGGACAGAAAAGTACACCTTC
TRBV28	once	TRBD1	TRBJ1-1	CASSETGLNTEAFF	TGTGCCAGCAGTGAGACAGGGTTGAACACTGAAGCTTTCTTT
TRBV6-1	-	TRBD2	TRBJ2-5	CASTGGGIIQETQYF	TGTGCCAGCACGGGAGGGGGGATCATCCAAGAGACCCAGTACTTC
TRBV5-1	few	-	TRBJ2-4	CASSFTVAKNIQYF	TGCGCCAGCAGCTTTACGGTGGCCAAAAACATTCAGTACTTC
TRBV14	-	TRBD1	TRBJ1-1	CASSPGTGGFLDTEAFF	TGTGCCAGCAGCCCGGGGACAGGGGGCTTCTTGGACACTGAAGCTTTCTTT
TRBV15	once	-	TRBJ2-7	CATSRVSKGTSPTYEQYF	TGTGCCACCAGCAGAGTCTCTAAAGGTACTAGCCCTACCTACGAGCAGTACTTC
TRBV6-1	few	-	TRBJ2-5	CASRERRTQYF	TGTGCCAGCAGAGAGAGAAGGACCCAGTACTTC
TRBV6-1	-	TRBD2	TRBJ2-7	CASSEGGSRVYEQYF	TGTGCCAGCAGTGAGGGAGGGTCCCGCGTTTACGAGCAGTACTTC
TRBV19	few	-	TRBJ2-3	CASSILGRPTDTQYF	TGTGCCAGTAGTATTCTCGGCAGGCCCACAGATACGCAGTATTTT
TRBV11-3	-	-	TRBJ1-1	CASSLAIRGGTEAFF	TGTGCCAGCAGCTTAGCAATCAGGGGAGGGACTGAAGCTTTCTTT
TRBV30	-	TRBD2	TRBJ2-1	CAWVGGRISEQFF	TGTGCCTGGGTCGGCGGGAGAATTAGTGAGCAGTTCTTC
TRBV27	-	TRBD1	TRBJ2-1	CASSGGTGAPYNEQFF	TGTGCCAGCAGTGGAGGGACAGGGGCCCCATACAATGAGCAGTTCTTC
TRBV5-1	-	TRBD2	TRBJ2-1	CATATSGSSYNEQFF	TGCGCCACCGCGACTAGCGGGAGCTCCTACAATGAGCAGTTCTTC
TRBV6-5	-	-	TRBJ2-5	CASSSTGKETQYF	TGTGCCAGCAGTTCAACAGGGAAAGAGACCCAGTACTTC
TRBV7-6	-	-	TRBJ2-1	CASSLSGGRWGEQFF	TGTGCCAGCAGCTTATCCGGGGGGCGCTGGGGTGAGCAGTTCTTC
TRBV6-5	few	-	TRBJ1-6	CASSSLGQLNSPLHF	TGTGCCAGCAGTTCACTCGGACAGTTAAATTCACCCCTCCACTTT
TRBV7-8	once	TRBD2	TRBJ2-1	CASSAAGLAGHGQFF	TGTGCCAGCAGCGCTGCGGGACTAGCGGGACATGGGCAGTTCTTC
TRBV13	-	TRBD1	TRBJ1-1	CASSLWPRQGPMNTEAFF	TGTGCCAGCAGCTTATGGCCGAGACAGGGCCCCATGAACACTGAAGCTTTCTTT
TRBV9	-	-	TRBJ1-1	CASSVSGTPNTEAFF	TGTGCCAGCAGCGTCTCCGGGACACCGAACACTGAAGCTTTCTTT
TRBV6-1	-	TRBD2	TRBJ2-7	CASTRLAGPREQYF	TGTGCCAGCACCCGACTAGCGGGACCTAGAGAGCAGTACTTC